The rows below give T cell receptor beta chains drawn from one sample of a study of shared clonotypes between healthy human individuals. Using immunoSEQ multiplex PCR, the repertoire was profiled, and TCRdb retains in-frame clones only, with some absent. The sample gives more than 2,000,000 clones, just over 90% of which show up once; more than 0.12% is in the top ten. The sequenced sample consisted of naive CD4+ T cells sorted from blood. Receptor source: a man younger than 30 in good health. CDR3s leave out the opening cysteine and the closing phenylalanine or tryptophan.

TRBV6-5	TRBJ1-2	ASSYNGGSNYGYT
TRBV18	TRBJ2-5	ASSPQDRSSPQY
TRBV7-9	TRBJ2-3	ASSLVKGSDTQY
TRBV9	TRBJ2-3	ASSVRGLGTDTQY
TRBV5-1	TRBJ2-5	ASSGTSGKETQY
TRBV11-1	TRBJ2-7	ASSPGTGGEQY
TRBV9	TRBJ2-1	ASSVAKRGVYNEQF
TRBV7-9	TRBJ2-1	ASSLGGTGYGGEF
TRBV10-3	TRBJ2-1	AISEVGGSGSEQF
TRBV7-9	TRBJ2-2	ASSFSGLAGAWNTGELF
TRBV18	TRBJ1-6	ASSPTGGNSPLH
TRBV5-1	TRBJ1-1	ASRFGWGRATEAF
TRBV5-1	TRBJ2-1	ASSLFVRERGNNEQF
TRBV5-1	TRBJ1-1	ASSLGETVRGTEAF
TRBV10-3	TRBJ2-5	AISEPYGLEETQY
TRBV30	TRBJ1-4	AWSVRGPNEKLF
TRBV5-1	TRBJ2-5	ASSTGQGRETQY
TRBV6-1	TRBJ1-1	ASSVEDRGNTEAF
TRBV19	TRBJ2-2	ASRLSGYTGELF
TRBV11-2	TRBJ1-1	ASSLDRNTEAF
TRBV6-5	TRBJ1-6	ASSPSQGVGSPLH
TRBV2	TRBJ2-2	ASSSQPNTGELF
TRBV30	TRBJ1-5	AWSVGQSHQPQH
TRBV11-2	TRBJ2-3	ASSSFPDTQY
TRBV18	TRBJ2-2	ASSPEGLPNTGELF
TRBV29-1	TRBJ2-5	SVGGRETQY
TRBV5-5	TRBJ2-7	ASSLWGTSYEQY
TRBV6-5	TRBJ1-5	ASSYGAGNQPQH
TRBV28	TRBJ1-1	ASFTIRTEAF
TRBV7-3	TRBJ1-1	ASSLGTGRNTEAF
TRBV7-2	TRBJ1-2	ASSLMLLSGGYT
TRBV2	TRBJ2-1	ASSRLAGVSDEQF
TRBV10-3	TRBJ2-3	ATQRPTSGSTDTQY
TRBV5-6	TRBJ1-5	ASSQGHGGEQPQH
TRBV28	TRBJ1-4	ASRGDEKLF
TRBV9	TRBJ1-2	ASSVRGLCYGYT
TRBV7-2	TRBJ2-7	ASSLALPTYEQY
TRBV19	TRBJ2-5	ASSILAGQETQY
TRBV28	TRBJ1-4	ASTSRDRYNEKLF
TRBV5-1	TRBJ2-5	ASSLDPPGFWERQETQY
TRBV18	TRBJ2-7	ASSPPRAGPYEQY
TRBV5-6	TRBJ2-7	ASSFGGRALLLYEQY
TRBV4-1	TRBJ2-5	ASSQPWGAGETQY
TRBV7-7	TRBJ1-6	ASSLGRRDREKKTLH
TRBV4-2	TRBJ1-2	ASSPGAGNYGYT
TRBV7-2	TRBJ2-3	ASSLIAQYLISRDTQY
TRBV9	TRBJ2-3	ASSVSRGGRN
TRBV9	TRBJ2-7	ASSATGTSYEQY